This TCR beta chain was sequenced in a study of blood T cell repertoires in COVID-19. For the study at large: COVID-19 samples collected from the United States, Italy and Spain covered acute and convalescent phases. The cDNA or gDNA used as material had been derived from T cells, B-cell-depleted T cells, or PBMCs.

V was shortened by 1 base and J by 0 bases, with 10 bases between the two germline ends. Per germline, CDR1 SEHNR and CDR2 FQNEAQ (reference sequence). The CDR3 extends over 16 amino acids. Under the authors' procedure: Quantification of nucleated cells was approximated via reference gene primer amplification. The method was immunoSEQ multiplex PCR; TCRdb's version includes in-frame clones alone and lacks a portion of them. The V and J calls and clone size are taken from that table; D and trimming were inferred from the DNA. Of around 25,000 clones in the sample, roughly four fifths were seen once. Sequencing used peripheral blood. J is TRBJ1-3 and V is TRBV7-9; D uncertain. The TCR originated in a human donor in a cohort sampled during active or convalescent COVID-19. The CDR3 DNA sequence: TGTGCCAGCAGCTTAGACGCCATCGGCTCTGGAAACACCATATATTTT. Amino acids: CASSLDAIGSGNTIYF.